This record concerns one T cell receptor beta chain sequence. Its matching antigen is unknown. Sequence at one end of the junction differs from germline and may be a read error. The sample is drawn from a study of Ad26.COV2.S vaccination and SARS-CoV-2 variants. Background on the study: Into the muscle, Ad26.COV2.S was dosed once or twice, 56 days apart. Study-wide results and limits: Reported findings describe substantial breadth in spike-specific CD8+ and CD4+ T cell responses following vaccination. Measurements of TCR breadth and depth may have given underestimates of the total T cell responses.

Method: immunoSEQ multiplex PCR; TCRdb's copy keeps in-frame clones and lacks some. The table shows over 450,000 clones, with around 89% occurring only once. Treatment: 19 received Ad26.COV2.S at low or high dose, single or two shots; 5 received placebo; per-sample allocation not given. The samples were gathered on day 63 after the first injection of vaccine or placebo. An Ad26 vector expressing Wuhan-strain SARS-CoV-2 spike served as the vaccine. CDR1 and CDR2 from the germline V gene are SGHRS and YFSETQ. The CDR3 has 13 amino acids. The source material was peripheral blood, sampled in a trial of Ad26.COV2.S vaccine versus placebo. This TCR came from a person between 18 and 65 years old who received the Ad26.COV2.S COVID-19 vaccine or a placebo. The chain couples TRBV5-1 to TRBJ2-7, with 8 bases lining up with TRBD1. The CDR3 here is CASSLGQGPNQDF. The CDR3 bases are TGCGCCAGCAGCCTAGGACAGGGCCCAAACCAAGACTTC.